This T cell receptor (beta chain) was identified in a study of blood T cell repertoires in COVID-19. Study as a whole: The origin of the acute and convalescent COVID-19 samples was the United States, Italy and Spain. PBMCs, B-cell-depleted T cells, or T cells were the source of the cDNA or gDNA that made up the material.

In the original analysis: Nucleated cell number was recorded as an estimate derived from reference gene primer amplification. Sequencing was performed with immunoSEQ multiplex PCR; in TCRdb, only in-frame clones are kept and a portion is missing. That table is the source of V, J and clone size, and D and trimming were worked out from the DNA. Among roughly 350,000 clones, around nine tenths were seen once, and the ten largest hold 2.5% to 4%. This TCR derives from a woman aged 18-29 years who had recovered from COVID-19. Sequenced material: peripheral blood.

The CDR3 here is CASSLGSTNYGYTF. As DNA, the CDR3 is TGCGCCAGCAGCTTGGGCAGTACTAACTATGGCTACACCTTC. This chain connects TRBV5-1 to TRBJ1-2; D is uncertain. The V end lost 0 bases, the J end lost 0 bases, and 6 bases lay between the germline ends. Germline CDR1 and CDR2: SGHRS and YFSETQ. The CDR3 is made up of 14 amino acids.